This record covers a single T cell receptor beta chain. No antigen is known for it. Per the germline V gene, CDR1 is SGHTA and CDR2 is FQGNSA. The V end lost 3 bases, the J end lost 6 bases, and 6 bases lay between the germline ends. The CDR3 contains 13 residues. Following autologous stem cell transplantation, relapse occurred in every patient, and exposure to brentuximab vedotin varied. Complete response, partial response or progressive disease constituted the best responses recorded. Method: immunoSEQ multiplex PCR; TCRdb's copy keeps in-frame clones and lacks some. The table has about 11,000 clones, about 80% seen once. The sample is drawn from a study of PD-1 blockade in classical Hodgkin lymphoma. General study findings and limits: Reports indicated that newly diagnosed patients had lower baseline TCR diversity than healthy donors did.

The sample in question was peripheral blood mononuclear cells (PBMCs), obtained before the second cycle of nivolumab. The rearrangement links TRBV7-2 to TRBJ1-6; no clear D gene. This clonotype originated in a human donor with classical Hodgkin lymphoma. CDR3 sequence: CASSFMGNSPLHF. Written as DNA, the CDR3 is TGTGCCAGCAGCTTTATGGGTAATTCACCCCTCCACTTT.